The present TCR beta chain was sequenced within a study of OX40 agonist ivuxolimab in advanced cancers. Study at large: Participants, 70% to 90% male, averaged roughly 55 years of age, ranging from roughly 23 to 90.

Autoimmune disease history or systemic immunosuppression meant exclusion. Study results and caveats: Fewer expanded clones were found on average in CD4+ than in CD8+ T cells.

In the case of this clone: What it binds is not known.

TCRdb's table, derived via immunoSEQ multiplex PCR, lists solely in-frame clones and lacks some. This table has 65,000 to 75,000 clones, about 85% appearing once. The germline CDR1 and CDR2 sequences are SGHNT and YYREEE (reference sequence). V lost 4 bases and J 4 bases, leaving 17 bases between the germline ends. This CDR3 has 15 residues. The chain carries TRBV5-4 and TRBJ1-2; D possibly corresponds to TRBD1 (5 bases). Sequences were derived from CD4+ or CD8+ T cells sorted from blood, sampled in a trial of the OX40 agonist ivuxolimab. This receptor was identified in an adult with an advanced solid tumor such as melanoma, head and neck, liver or kidney cancer. The CDR3 loop reads CASSPSPGNSYGYTF. The DNA for the CDR3 is TGTGCCAGCAGCCCTAGTCCAGGGAATAGCTATGGCTACACCTTC.